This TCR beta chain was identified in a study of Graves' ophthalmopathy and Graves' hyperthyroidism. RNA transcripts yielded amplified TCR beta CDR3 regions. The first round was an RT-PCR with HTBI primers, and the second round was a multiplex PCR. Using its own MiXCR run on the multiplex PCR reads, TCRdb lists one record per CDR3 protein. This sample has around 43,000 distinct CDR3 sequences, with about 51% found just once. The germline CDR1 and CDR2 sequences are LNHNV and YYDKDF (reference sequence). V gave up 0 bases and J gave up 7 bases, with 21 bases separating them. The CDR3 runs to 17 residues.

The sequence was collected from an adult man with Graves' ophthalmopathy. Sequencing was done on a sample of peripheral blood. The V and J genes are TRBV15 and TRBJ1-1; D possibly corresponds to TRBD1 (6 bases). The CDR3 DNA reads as TGTGCCACCAGCAGAGATCTTAGGGGGAGAGCAACTAATGAAGCTTTCTTT. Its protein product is CATSRDLRGRATNEAFF. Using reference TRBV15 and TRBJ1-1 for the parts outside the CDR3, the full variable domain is DAMVIQNPRYQVTQFGKPVTLSCSQTLNHNVMYWYQQKSSQAPKLLFHYYDKDFNNEADTPDNFQSRRPNTSFCFLDIRSPGLGDTAMYLCATSRDLRGRATNEAFFGQGTRLTVV.